These T cell receptor beta chains were read from a single sample in a study of blood T cell repertoires in COVID-19. Using immunoSEQ multiplex PCR, the repertoire was profiled, and TCRdb retains in-frame clones only, with some absent. The data contain about 380,000 clones, approximately 80% of them singletons. Sample: peripheral blood. The receptors were sampled from a human donor with acute or convalescent COVID-19. The donor label of this sample is uncertain. Both conserved end residues are part of each CDR3. D genes are given only for firm matches.

CDR3aa: CASSLAVNQPQHF; v_gene: TRBV27; d_gene: .; len: 13; j_gene: TRBJ1-5
CDR3aa: CASSPQRVEGARDQPQHF; v_gene: TRBV21-1; d_gene: .; len: 18; j_gene: TRBJ1-5
CDR3aa: CASSQVINTHYEQYF; v_gene: TRBV4-1; d_gene: .; len: 15; j_gene: TRBJ2-7
CDR3aa: CASKGQGGQESPLHF; v_gene: TRBV2; d_gene: TRBD1; len: 15; j_gene: TRBJ1-6
CDR3aa: CASSIPLTALDGYTF; v_gene: TRBV19; d_gene: .; len: 15; j_gene: TRBJ1-2
CDR3aa: CASSLKASGFGDTQYF; v_gene: TRBV11-3; d_gene: TRBD2; len: 16; j_gene: TRBJ2-3
CDR3aa: CASSLGGTSGYEQYF; v_gene: TRBV11-3; d_gene: TRBD2; len: 15; j_gene: TRBJ2-7
CDR3aa: CASSPLAVRAQYF; v_gene: TRBV18; d_gene: TRBD2; len: 13; j_gene: TRBJ2-5
CDR3aa: CASSLSRGPPVGQFF; v_gene: TRBV28; d_gene: TRBD1; len: 15; j_gene: TRBJ2-1
CDR3aa: CASSEQASGVHEQFF; v_gene: TRBV2; d_gene: TRBD2; len: 15; j_gene: TRBJ2-1
CDR3aa: CASSRRRTSGTTDTQYF; v_gene: TRBV6-6; d_gene: TRBD2; len: 17; j_gene: TRBJ2-3
CDR3aa: CASRGGAPLAQHF; v_gene: TRBV19; d_gene: .; len: 13; j_gene: TRBJ1-5
CDR3aa: CASSLWGQGTDTQYF; v_gene: TRBV27; d_gene: TRBD1; len: 15; j_gene: TRBJ2-3
CDR3aa: CATSDLGASMNTGELFF; v_gene: TRBV24-1; d_gene: .; len: 17; j_gene: TRBJ2-2
CDR3aa: CASSPQLGPYNEQFF; v_gene: TRBV18; d_gene: .; len: 15; j_gene: TRBJ2-1
CDR3aa: CASSPYSGRGNEQFF; v_gene: TRBV7-8; d_gene: TRBD2; len: 15; j_gene: TRBJ2-1
CDR3aa: CASSHSTGTGQPQHF; v_gene: TRBV18; d_gene: .; len: 15; j_gene: TRBJ1-5
CDR3aa: CASSRQGTNTEAFF; v_gene: TRBV2; d_gene: TRBD1; len: 14; j_gene: TRBJ1-1
CDR3aa: CASSARQPLSSYNEQFF; v_gene: TRBV9; d_gene: .; len: 17; j_gene: TRBJ2-1
CDR3aa: CASSPGQQNTEAFF; v_gene: TRBV18; d_gene: TRBD1; len: 14; j_gene: TRBJ1-1
CDR3aa: CATSDRDRGLNNEQFF; v_gene: TRBV24-1; d_gene: TRBD1; len: 16; j_gene: TRBJ2-1
CDR3aa: CASVKGMGISQETQYF; v_gene: TRBV28; d_gene: .; len: 16; j_gene: TRBJ2-5
CDR3aa: CASSLLRSQPQHF; v_gene: TRBV28; d_gene: .; len: 13; j_gene: TRBJ1-5
CDR3aa: CASSPAGIGSYEQYF; v_gene: TRBV6-5; d_gene: .; len: 15; j_gene: TRBJ2-7
CDR3aa: CASSEGHRIGQFF; v_gene: TRBV2; d_gene: .; len: 13; j_gene: TRBJ2-1
CDR3aa: CAISESVSYEQYF; v_gene: TRBV10-3; d_gene: .; len: 13; j_gene: TRBJ2-7
CDR3aa: CASSTGEVFYGYTF; v_gene: TRBV5-4; d_gene: .; len: 14; j_gene: TRBJ1-2
CDR3aa: CASSPHGSSGGAHTQYF; v_gene: TRBV5-1; d_gene: TRBD2; len: 17; j_gene: TRBJ2-3
CDR3aa: CASSLGRGRGTDTQYF; v_gene: TRBV11-2; d_gene: TRBD2; len: 16; j_gene: TRBJ2-3
CDR3aa: CASSSSLGLAHEQYF; v_gene: TRBV5-6; d_gene: TRBD2; len: 15; j_gene: TRBJ2-7
CDR3aa: CASSPPTRVPNTEAFF; v_gene: TRBV18; d_gene: .; len: 16; j_gene: TRBJ1-1
CDR3aa: CASSGTGLQLNEQFF; v_gene: TRBV9; d_gene: TRBD2; len: 15; j_gene: TRBJ2-1
CDR3aa: CASSQTGQGEETQYF; v_gene: TRBV4-2; d_gene: TRBD1; len: 15; j_gene: TRBJ2-5
CDR3aa: CASGRLPDTIYF; v_gene: TRBV6-5; d_gene: .; len: 12; j_gene: TRBJ1-3
CDR3aa: CASRRTGTNYGYTF; v_gene: TRBV6-5; d_gene: TRBD1; len: 14; j_gene: TRBJ1-2
CDR3aa: CATTSGAMNTEAFF; v_gene: TRBV3-1/TRBV3-2; d_gene: .; len: 14; j_gene: TRBJ1-1
CDR3aa: CASSIGENTEAFF; v_gene: TRBV19; d_gene: .; len: 13; j_gene: TRBJ1-1
CDR3aa: CASSVTGPNTGELFF; v_gene: TRBV9; d_gene: TRBD1; len: 15; j_gene: TRBJ2-2
CDR3aa: CASSLAGGINTEAFF; v_gene: TRBV5-1; d_gene: TRBD1; len: 15; j_gene: TRBJ1-1
CDR3aa: CASSLTVAEAFF; v_gene: TRBV18; d_gene: .; len: 12; j_gene: TRBJ1-1
CDR3aa: CSTLRGNTEAFF; v_gene: TRBV29-1; d_gene: .; len: 12; j_gene: TRBJ1-1
CDR3aa: CASSTTSGVIDTQYF; v_gene: TRBV19; d_gene: TRBD2; len: 15; j_gene: TRBJ2-3
CDR3aa: CASSLRLAGAYEQYF; v_gene: TRBV7-2; d_gene: TRBD2; len: 15; j_gene: TRBJ2-7
CDR3aa: CASTPPRLARNEQFF; v_gene: TRBV7-8; d_gene: .; len: 15; j_gene: TRBJ2-1